This TCR beta chain was recovered during a study of metastatic and nonmetastatic thyroid tumors. Study background: Across blood and tumor or nodule tissue, repertoires from malignant and benign thyroid patients were compared with one another. Whole-study findings and limits: In blood and tumor, TCR beta diversity was reportedly significantly higher in malignant thyroid tumors than in benign nodules.

As regards this clone: The target antigen is unknown.

The V segment lost 5 bases and the J segment 0 bases; nucleotides outside the gene matches: 9. The CDR3 extends over 18 amino acids. In germline, CDR1 is DFQATT, CDR2 SNEGSKA (reference sequence). Ahead of thyroid surgery, no patient had received treatment of any kind. Per the original data handling: CDR3 differences across clinicopathological groups were used to build a distant-metastasis classifier for papillary thyroid cancer. TCRdb re-called clones from the PCR reads using MiXCR. TCRdb, rather than the study authors, made the V and J calls. The sample has over 7,500 clones, 26% seen once. This chain uses TRBV20-1 with TRBJ2-1, with 14 bases that match TRBD2. This clonotype was obtained from a female donor with papillary thyroid cancer or a benign thyroid nodule (not recorded which). Some clones in this sample may be carry-over from other donors' samples. The material sequenced was adjacent normal tissue. CDR3 nucleotides: TGCAGTGCTCTAACGGGACTAGCGGGAGTGCTCTCCTACAATGAGCAGTTCTTC. Translated, it gives CSALTGLAGVLSYNEQFF.